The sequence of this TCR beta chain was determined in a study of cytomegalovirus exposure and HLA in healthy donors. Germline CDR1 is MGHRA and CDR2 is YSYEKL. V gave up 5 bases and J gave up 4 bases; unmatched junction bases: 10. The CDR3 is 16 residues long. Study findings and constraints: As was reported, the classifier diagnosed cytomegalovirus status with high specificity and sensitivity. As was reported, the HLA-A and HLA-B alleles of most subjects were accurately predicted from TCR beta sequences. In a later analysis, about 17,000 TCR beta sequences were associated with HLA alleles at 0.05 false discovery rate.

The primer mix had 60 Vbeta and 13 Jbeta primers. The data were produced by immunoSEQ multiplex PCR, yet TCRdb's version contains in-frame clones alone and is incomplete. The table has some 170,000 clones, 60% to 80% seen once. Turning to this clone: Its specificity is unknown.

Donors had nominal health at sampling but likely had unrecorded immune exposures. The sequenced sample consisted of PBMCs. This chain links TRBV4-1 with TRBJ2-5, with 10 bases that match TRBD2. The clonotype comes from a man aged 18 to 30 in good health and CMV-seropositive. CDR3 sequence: CASSSTSGARGETQYF. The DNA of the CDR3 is TGCGCCAGCAGCTCCACTAGCGGGGCTCGAGGAGAGACCCAGTACTTC.